Described below is a single T cell receptor (beta chain) sequence and its context. No antigen is known for it. This entry comes from a study of T cell responses to AZD1222 COVID-19 vaccine. General study points: Vaccination with two AZD1222 doses was followed by a rise in Spike-specific TCR breadth and depth.

The data were produced by immunoSEQ multiplex PCR, yet TCRdb's version contains in-frame clones alone and is incomplete. The sample contains around 100,000 clones, approximately 93% of which appear only once. The V gene end was trimmed by 4 bases and the J gene end by 1 base; junction bases not matched to a gene: 1. Germline V gene lookup returns CDR1 MNHEY and CDR2 SMNVEV (reference sequence). The CDR3 runs 15 residues. This TCR was recovered from an adult in good health. The sample here was peripheral blood, taken on day 0 of AZD1222 vaccination. This sequence joins TRBV27 and TRBJ2-6, with 7 bases that match TRBD1. This CDR3 is CASSSQGSGANVLTF. CDR3 DNA sequence: TGTGCCAGCAGTTCACAGGGGTCTGGGGCCAACGTCCTGACTTTC. The variable domain in full, with the rest retrieved from reference TRBV27 and TRBJ2-6, is EAQVTQNPRYLITVTGKKLTVTCSQNMNHEYMSWYRQDPGLGLRQIYYSMNVEVTDKGDVPEGYKVSRKEKRNFPLILESPSPNQTSLYFCASSSQGSGANVLTFGAGSRLTVL.